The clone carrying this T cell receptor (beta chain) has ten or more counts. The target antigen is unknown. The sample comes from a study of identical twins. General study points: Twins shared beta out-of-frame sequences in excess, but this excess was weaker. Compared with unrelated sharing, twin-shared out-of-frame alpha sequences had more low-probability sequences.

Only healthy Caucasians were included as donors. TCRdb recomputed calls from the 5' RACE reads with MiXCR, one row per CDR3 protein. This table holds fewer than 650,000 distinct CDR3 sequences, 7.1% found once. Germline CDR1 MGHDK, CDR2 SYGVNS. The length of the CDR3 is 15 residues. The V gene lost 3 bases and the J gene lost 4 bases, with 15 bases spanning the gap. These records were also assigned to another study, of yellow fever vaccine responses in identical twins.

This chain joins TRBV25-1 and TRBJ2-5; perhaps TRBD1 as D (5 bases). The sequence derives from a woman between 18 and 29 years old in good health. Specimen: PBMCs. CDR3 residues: CASSESQGLGETQYF. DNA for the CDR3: TGTGCCAGCAGTGAGTCCCAGGGTTTGGGAGAGACCCAGTACTTC.